This record concerns one T cell receptor (beta chain) sequence. The V end was cut by 6 bases, the J end by 6 bases, with 8 bases between. CDR3 length equals 11 residues. The data derive from a study of blood T cell repertoires in COVID-19. The protocol was immunoSEQ multiplex PCR, while the TCRdb copy is restricted to in-frame clones and leaves out a portion. This table holds 310,000 or so clones, around 87% found once. This sequence joins TRBV12-3 or TRBV12-4 and TRBJ1-1; D ambiguous. This clonotype originated in a woman aged 50 to 60 with active or convalescent COVID-19. Sequenced material: peripheral blood. The CDR3 region has the DNA TGTGCCAGCAGCATCGGGGCTGAAGCTTTCTTT. Translating gives CASSIGAEAFF.